One and the same sample provided the 8 T cell receptor beta chains below, sequenced in a study of memory CD4+ T cells and cytomegalovirus serostatus. Assay: immunoSEQ multiplex PCR; the TCRdb copy retains only in-frame clones and omits some. This sample yields about 82,000 clones, of which approximately 80% are seen a single time; around 0.84% belongs to the top ten. The sort gate was single viable CD3+CD4+CD8-CD45RO+ cells for memory CD4+ T cells. The sequenced sample consisted of memory CD4+ T cells from blood. The source is an adult in good health and CMV-seronegative.

This chain uses TRBV5-4 with TRBJ2-7; D may be TRBD2 (6 bases). With 0 bases removed from V and 6 bases from J, the gap between germline ends came to 7 bases. The CDR3 is 12 residues long. CDR1 is SGHNT and CDR2 is YYREEE in the germline V gene (reference sequence). The DNA for the CDR3 is TGTGCCAGCAGCTTGGCCGGGGGCGAGCAGTACTTC. Residues: CASSLAGGEQYF.

This sequence joins TRBV5-4 and TRBJ2-7, with 12 nucleotides matching TRBD1. The trim removed 1 base at V and 4 bases at J, leaving 9 bases unmatched. The CDR3 sequence is 17 residues long. Germline V gives CDR1 SGHNT, CDR2 YYREEE (reference sequence). The chain's CDR3 is CASSLPLGDRGPYEQYF. CDR3 in DNA: TGTGCCAGCAGCTTGCCATTGGGGGACAGGGGGCCTTACGAGCAGTACTTC.

The chain joins TRBV30 to TRBJ1-1; D unresolved. Germline assignment: CDR1 GTSNPN and CDR2 SVGIG (reference sequence). The V gene lost 0 bases and the J gene lost 5 bases, with 7 bases spanning the gap. The CDR3 consists of 12 residues. CDR3 region: CAWSVGKTEAFF. The CDR3 region has the DNA TGTGCCTGGAGTGTAGGGAAAACTGAAGCTTTCTTT.

The chain links TRBV7-2 to TRBJ1-4; the D is unclear. The length of the CDR3 is 14 residues. CDR1 and CDR2 (germline): SGHTA, FQGNSA. The V end lost 1 base, the J end lost 8 bases, and 11 bases lay between the germline ends. The CDR3 DNA reads TGTGCCAGCAGCTTAGGTGCCGCAAGGGAAAAACTGTTTTTT. It translates to CASSLGAAREKLFF.

Notes on this clone: Distinct nucleotide sequences in the sample also encode this CDR3. This chain links TRBV30 with TRBJ1-5; D is uncertain. V gave up 3 bases and J gave up 4 bases, with 7 bases separating them. CDR1 GTSNPN and CDR2 SVGIG come from the germline V gene (reference sequence). The CDR3 has 12 residues. The CDR3 DNA reads TGTGCCTGGAGCCCCTTAAATCAGCCCCAGCATTTT. This codes for CAWSPLNQPQHF.

The gene calls are TRBV28 and TRBJ1-2; maybe TRBD1 (6 bases). V shed 10 bases and J shed 4 bases, with 22 bases lying between them. CDR3 length equals 15 residues. Germline CDR1 MDHEN, CDR2 SYDVKM. CDR3 in amino acids: CANSDRTRGSYGYTF. DNA for the CDR3: TGTGCCAACTCCGACAGGACCAGAGGGAGCTATGGCTACACCTTC.

V and J are TRBV6-1 and TRBJ1-6, with D maybe TRBD1 (6 bases). This CDR3 spans 18 amino acids. Trimming took off 4 bases at V and 2 bases at J, with 18 bases between the two ends. Looked up from germline, CDR1 is MNHNS and CDR2 is SASEGT. For the CDR3, the DNA is TGTGCCAGCAGTGTTCTTACAGGGACGTCCACCTATAATTCACCCCTCCACTTT. Its protein is CASSVLTGTSTYNSPLHF.

The chain links TRBV6-6 to TRBJ2-2; D not resolved. V was clipped by 8 bases and J by 6 bases, with 13 bases between them. CDR1 is MNHNY and CDR2 is SVGAGI in the germline V gene (reference sequence). The CDR3 is made up of 13 amino acids. CDR3 in amino acids: CASGSQRAGELFF. The CDR3 bases are TGTGCCAGCGGCTCCCAACGGGCCGGGGAGCTGTTTTTT.